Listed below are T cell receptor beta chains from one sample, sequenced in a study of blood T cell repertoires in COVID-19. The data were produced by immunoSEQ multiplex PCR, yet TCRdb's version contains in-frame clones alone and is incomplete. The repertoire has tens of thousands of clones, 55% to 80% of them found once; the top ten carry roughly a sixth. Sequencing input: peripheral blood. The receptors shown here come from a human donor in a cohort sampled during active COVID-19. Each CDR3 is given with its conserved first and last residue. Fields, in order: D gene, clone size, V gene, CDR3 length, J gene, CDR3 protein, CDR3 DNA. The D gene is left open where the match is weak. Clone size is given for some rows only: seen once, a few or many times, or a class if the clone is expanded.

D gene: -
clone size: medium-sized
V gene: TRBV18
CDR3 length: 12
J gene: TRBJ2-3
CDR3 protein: CASSPQGDTQYF
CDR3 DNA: TGTGCCAGCTCACCTCAGGGGGATACGCAGTATTTT

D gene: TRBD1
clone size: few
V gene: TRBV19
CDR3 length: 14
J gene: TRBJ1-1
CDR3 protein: CASSVQGLNTEAFF
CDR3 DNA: TGTGCCAGTAGCGTACAGGGGTTGAACACTGAAGCTTTCTTT

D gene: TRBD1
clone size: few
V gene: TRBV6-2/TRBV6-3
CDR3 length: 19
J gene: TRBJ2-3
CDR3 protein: CASSKPGTGFRGLADTQYF
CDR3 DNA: TGTGCCAGCAGTAAACCCGGGACAGGCTTCAGGGGGTTAGCAGATACGCAGTATTTT

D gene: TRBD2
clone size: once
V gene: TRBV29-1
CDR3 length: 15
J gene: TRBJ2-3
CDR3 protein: CSVTGLAGGTDTQYF
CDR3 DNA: TGCAGCGTCACGGGACTAGCGGGGGGAACAGATACGCAGTATTTT

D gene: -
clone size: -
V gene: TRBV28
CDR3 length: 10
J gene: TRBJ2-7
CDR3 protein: CASSSFEQYF
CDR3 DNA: TGTGCCAGCAGTTCTTTCGAGCAGTACTTC

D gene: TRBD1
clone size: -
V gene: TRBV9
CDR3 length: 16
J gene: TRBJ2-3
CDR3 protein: CASSVTGESSTDTQYF
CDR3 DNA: TGTGCCAGCAGCGTAACAGGGGAGTCTAGCACAGATACGCAGTATTTT

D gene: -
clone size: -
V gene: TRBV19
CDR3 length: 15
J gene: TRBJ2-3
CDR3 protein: CASSIGQGSTDTQYF
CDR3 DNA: TGTGCCAGTAGTATAGGGCAGGGGAGCACAGATACGCAGTATTTT

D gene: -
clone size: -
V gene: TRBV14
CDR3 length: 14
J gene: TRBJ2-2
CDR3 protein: CASMPEANTGELFF
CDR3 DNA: TGTGCCAGCATGCCGGAGGCGAACACCGGGGAGCTGTTTTTT

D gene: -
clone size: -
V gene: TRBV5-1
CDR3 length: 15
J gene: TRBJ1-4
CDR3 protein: CASRRTGKTNEKLFF
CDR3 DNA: TGCGCCAGCAGACGTACAGGGAAAACTAATGAAAAACTGTTTTTT

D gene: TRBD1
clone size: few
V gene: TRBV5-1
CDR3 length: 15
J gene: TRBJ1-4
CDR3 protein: CASSVWGQGGEKLFF
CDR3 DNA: TGCGCCAGCAGCGTCTGGGGGCAGGGGGGCGAAAAACTGTTTTTT

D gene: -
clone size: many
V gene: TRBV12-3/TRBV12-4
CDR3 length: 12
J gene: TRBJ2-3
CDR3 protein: CASSLGADTQYF
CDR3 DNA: TGTGCCAGCAGCTTAGGAGCAGATACGCAGTATTTT

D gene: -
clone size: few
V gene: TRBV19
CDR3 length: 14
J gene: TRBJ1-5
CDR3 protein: CASSIPGGGQPQHF
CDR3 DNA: TGTGCCAGTAGTATACCGGGCGGGGGGCAGCCCCAGCATTTT

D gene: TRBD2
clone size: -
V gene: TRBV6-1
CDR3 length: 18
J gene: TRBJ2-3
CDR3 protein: CASSEARWLAGSTDTQYF
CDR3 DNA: TGTGCCAGCAGTGAAGCTAGGTGGCTAGCGGGGAGCACAGATACGCAGTATTTT

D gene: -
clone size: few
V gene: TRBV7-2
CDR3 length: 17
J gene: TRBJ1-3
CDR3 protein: CASSLVGRTISGNTIYF
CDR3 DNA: TGTGCCAGCAGCTTAGTGGGGCGTACGATTTCTGGAAACACCATATATTTT

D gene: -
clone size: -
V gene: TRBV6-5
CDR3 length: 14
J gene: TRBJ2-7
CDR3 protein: CASSSGTSVGEQYF
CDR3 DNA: TGTGCCAGCAGTTCCGGGACTTCTGTGGGGGAGCAGTACTTC

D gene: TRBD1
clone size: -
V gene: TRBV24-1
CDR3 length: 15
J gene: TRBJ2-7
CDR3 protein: CATSDRDRGQGEQYF
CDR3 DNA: TGTGCCACCAGTGACCGGGACAGGGGGCAAGGCGAGCAGTACTTC

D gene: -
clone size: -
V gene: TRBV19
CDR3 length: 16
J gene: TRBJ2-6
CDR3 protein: CASQRAGTSGANVLTF
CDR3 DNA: TGTGCCAGCCAGAGGGCCGGAACCTCTGGGGCCAACGTCCTGACTTTC

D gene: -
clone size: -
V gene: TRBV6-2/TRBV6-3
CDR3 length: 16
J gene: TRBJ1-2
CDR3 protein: CASSYSIDRSGHGYTF
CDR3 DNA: TGTGCCAGCAGTTACTCGATTGACAGGTCCGGGCATGGCTACACCTTC

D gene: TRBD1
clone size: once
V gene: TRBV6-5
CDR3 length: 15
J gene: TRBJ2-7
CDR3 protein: CASSYGTGVPYEQYF
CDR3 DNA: TGTGCCAGCAGTTACGGGACAGGGGTTCCATACGAGCAGTACTTC

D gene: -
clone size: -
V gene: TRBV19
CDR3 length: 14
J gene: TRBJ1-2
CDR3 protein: CASSTRQDSYGYTF
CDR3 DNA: TGTGCCAGTAGTACCCGACAGGACTCCTATGGCTACACCTTC

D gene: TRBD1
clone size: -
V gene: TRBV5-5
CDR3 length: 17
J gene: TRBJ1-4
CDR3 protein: CASSLDGTGTTNEKLFF
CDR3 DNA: TGTGCCAGCAGCTTGGACGGGACAGGGACAACTAATGAAAAACTGTTTTTT

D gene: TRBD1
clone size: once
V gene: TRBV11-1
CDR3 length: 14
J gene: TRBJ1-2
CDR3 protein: CASSRGTVNYGYTF
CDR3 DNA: TGTGCCAGCAGCCGAGGGACAGTCAACTATGGCTACACCTTC

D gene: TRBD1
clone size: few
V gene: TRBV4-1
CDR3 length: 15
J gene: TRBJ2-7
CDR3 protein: CASSQDRVFSYEQYF
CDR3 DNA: TGCGCCAGCAGCCAGGACAGGGTATTCTCCTACGAGCAGTACTTC

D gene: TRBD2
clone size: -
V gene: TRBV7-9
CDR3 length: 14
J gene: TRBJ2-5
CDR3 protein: CASSSGTSGETQYF
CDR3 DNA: TGTGCCAGCAGCTCCGGGACTAGCGGGGAGACCCAGTACTTC